This T cell receptor beta chain was observed in a study of blood T cells in healthy people across ages. General study results and limits: Roughly linearly, TCR beta diversity per million T cells fell as age increased.

With respect to this clonotype: The antigen remains unidentified. The germline gene is not matched at one end of the junction; a read error may be the cause.

A second PCR of 7 to 11 cycles used a sample-barcoded 5' primer and a J-beta primer mix. TCRdb fed the 5' RACE reads into MiXCR, producing one record per CDR3 protein. Of hundreds of thousands of distinct CDR3 sequences listed, 56% are singletons. The sample consisted of blood. This clonotype was obtained from a middle-aged man in good health.

In DNA, the CDR3 is TGTGCCACCAGCACAGGGACTAGCGGGGACAAGGAGCAGTTCTTC. It yields the protein CATSTGTSGDKEQFF. The V and J genes are TRBV15 and TRBJ2-1; 13 nucleotides match TRBD2. Germline-derived CDR1 and CDR2 are LNHNV and YYDKDF (reference sequence). The CDR3 is 15 residues long.